The next 5 T cell receptor beta chains were all read from a single sample in a study of cytomegalovirus exposure and HLA in healthy donors. A multiplex PCR was run with 60 Vbeta primers and 13 Jbeta primers. The data were produced by immunoSEQ multiplex PCR, yet TCRdb's version contains in-frame clones alone and is incomplete. In the table there are some 130,000 clones, 65% to 90% of which are singletons. Material for sequencing was PBMCs. The receptors here all came from a man aged 45-60 years in good health and CMV-seronegative.

This clone was seen only a few times. The V and J genes are TRBV6-1 and TRBJ2-1; the match to TRBD2 covers 7 bases. The trim removed 0 bases at V and 2 bases at J, leaving 1 base unmatched. This CDR3 has 15 amino acids. Germline V gene lookup returns CDR1 MNHNS and CDR2 SASEGT. This CDR3 reads CASSEAGGAYNEQFF. The CDR3 region has the DNA TGTGCCAGCAGTGAAGCGGGGGGGGCCTACAATGAGCAGTTCTTC.

The chain recombines TRBV15 with TRBJ1-4, with D possibly TRBD1 on 6 matching bases. V gave up 3 bases and J gave up 0 bases, with 8 bases separating them. Germline V gene sequence: CDR1 LNHNV, CDR2 YYDKDF (reference sequence). The CDR3 is made up of 15 amino acids. CDR3 sequence: CATSRAGATNEKLFF. CDR3 bases: TGTGCCACCAGCAGGGCAGGGGCAACTAATGAAAAACTGTTTTTT.

The genes are TRBV11-2 and TRBJ1-1, with D possibly matching TRBD1 (5 bases). From germline, CDR1 is SGHAT and CDR2 FQNNGV. CDR3 length: 15 residues. Between the trimmed V and J ends, which lost 1 base and 3 bases, there was a span of 12 bases. CDR3 sequence: CASSLVGGKDTEAFF. In nucleotides, the CDR3 is TGTGCCAGCAGCTTAGTGGGGGGGAAGGACACTGAAGCTTTCTTT.

The rearrangement links TRBV4-3 to TRBJ2-7; maybe TRBD2 (6 bases). From germline, CDR1 is LGHNA and CDR2 YSLEER. CDR3 length equals 15 residues. Trimming removed 3 bases at V and 2 bases at J, with 14 bases between. As DNA, the CDR3 is TGCGCCAGCAGCCACCAGTGGGGCGGGACCTACGAGCAGTACTTC. This encodes CASSHQWGGTYEQYF.

The chain recombines TRBV6-1 with TRBJ2-2; D is possibly TRBD1 (5 bases). V was pared by 4 bases and J by 0 bases, with 9 bases between. Germline V gives CDR1 MNHNS, CDR2 SASEGT. This CDR3 contains 15 residues. CDR3 in DNA: TGTGCCAGCAGTGGACAGCGTTCGAACACCGGGGAGCTGTTTTTT. Amino acids: CASSGQRSNTGELFF.